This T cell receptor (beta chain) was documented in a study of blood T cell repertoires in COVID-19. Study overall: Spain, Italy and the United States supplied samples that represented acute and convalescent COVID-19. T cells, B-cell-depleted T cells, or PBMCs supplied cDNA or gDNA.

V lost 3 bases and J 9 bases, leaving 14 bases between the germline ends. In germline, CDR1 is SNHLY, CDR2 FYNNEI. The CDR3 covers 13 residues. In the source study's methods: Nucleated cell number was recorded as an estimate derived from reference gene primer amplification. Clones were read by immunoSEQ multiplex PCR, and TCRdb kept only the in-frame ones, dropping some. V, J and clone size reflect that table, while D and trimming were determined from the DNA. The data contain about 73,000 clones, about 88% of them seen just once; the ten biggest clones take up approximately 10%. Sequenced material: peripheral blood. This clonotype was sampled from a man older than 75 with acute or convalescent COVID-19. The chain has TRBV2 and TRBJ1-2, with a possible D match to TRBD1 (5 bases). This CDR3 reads CASSERQGESYTF. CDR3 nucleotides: TGTGCCAGCAGTGAGCGGCAGGGCGAGAGCTACACCTTC.